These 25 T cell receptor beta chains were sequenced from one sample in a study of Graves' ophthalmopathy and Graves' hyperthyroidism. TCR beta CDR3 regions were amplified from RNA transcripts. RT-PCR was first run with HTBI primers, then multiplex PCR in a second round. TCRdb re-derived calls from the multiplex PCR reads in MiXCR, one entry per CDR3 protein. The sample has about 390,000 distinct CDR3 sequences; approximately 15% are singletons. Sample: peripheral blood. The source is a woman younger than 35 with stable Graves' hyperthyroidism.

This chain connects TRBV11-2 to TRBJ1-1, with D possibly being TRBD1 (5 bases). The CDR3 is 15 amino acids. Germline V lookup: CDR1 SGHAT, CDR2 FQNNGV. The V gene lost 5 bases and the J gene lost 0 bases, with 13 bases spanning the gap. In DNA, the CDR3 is TGTGCCAGCAGCCCCGGGGGGTCCATGAACACTGAAGCTTTCTTT. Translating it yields CASSPGGSMNTEAFF.

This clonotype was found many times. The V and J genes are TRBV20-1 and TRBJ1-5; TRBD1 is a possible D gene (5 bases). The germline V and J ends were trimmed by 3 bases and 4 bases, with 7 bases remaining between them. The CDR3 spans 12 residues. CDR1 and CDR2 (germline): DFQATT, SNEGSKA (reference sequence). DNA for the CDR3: TGCAGTGCTAGCAGGGAGAATCAGCCCCAGCATTTT. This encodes CSASRENQPQHF.

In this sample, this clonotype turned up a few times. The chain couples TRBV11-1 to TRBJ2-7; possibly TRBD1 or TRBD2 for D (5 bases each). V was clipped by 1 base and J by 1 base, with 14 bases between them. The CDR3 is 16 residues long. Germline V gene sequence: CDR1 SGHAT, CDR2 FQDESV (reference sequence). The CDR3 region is CASSLGRSWGSYEQYF. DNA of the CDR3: TGTGCCAGCAGCTTAGGAAGGTCGTGGGGGTCCTACGAGCAGTACTTC.

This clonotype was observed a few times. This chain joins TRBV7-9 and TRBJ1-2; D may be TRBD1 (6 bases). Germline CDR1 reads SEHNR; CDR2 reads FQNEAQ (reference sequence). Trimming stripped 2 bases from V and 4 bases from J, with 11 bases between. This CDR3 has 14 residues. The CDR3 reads CASSLQGPPYGYTF. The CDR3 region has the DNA TGTGCCAGCAGCTTACAGGGGCCACCCTATGGCTACACCTTC.

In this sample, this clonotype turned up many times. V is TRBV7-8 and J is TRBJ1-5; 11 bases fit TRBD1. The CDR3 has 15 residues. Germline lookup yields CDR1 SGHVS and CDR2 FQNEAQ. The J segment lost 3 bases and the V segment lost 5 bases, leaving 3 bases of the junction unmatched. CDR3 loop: CASSPGQGANQPQHF. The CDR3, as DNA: TGTGCCAGCAGCCCCGGACAGGGGGCCAATCAGCCCCAGCATTTT.

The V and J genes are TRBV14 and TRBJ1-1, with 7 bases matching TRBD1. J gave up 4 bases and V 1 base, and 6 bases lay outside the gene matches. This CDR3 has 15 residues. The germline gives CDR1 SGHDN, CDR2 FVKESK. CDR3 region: CASSQVRGRFTEAFF. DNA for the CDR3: TGTGCCAGCAGCCAAGTAAGGGGGCGCTTCACTGAAGCTTTCTTT.

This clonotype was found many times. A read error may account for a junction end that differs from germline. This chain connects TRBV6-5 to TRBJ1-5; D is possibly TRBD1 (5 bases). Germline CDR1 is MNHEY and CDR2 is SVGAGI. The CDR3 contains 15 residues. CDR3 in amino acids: CTSSSGTAPDRPQHF. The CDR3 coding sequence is TGTACCAGCAGCTCCGGGACCGCCCCCGACAGGCCCCAGCATTTT.

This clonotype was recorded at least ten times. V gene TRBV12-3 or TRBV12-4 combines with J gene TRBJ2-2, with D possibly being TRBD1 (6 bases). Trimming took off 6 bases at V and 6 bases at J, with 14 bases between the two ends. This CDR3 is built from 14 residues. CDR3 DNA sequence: TGTGCCAGCAGCACACAGGGTGCCGCCGGGGAGCTGTTTTTT. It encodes CASSTQGAAGELFF.

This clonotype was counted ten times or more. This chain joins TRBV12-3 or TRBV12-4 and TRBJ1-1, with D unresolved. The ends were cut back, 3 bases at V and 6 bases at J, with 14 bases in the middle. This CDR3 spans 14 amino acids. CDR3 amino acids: CASSLDHNTAEAFF. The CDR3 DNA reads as TGTGCCAGCAGTTTGGACCATAATACGGCTGAAGCTTTCTTT.

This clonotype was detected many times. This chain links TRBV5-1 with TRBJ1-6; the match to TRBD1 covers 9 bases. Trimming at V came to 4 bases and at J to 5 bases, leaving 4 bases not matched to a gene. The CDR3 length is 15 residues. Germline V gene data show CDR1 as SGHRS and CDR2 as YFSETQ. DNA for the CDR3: TGCGCCAGCAGCAGCCGGGACAGGGATAATTCACCCCTCCACTTT. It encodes CASSSRDRDNSPLHF.

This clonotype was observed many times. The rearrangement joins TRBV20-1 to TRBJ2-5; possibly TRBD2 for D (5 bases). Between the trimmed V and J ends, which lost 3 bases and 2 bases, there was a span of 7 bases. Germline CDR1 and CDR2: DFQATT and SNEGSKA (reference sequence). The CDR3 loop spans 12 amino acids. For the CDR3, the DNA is TGCAGTGCTAGTAGGGAGCAAGAGACCCAGTACTTC. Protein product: CSASREQETQYF.

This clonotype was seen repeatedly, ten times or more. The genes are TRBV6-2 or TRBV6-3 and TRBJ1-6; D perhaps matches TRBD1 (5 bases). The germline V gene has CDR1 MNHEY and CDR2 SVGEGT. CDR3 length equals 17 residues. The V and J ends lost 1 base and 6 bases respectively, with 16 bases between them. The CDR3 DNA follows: TGTGCCAGCAGTTACTACGAAGGGACGGACCCTAATTCACCCCTCCACTTT. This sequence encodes CASSYYEGTDPNSPLHF.

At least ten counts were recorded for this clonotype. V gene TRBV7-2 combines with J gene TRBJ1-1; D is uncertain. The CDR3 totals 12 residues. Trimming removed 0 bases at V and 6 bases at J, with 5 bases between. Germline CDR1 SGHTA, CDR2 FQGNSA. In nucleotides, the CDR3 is TGTGCCAGCAGCTTAGCCATTTCTGAAGCTTTCTTT. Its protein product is CASSLAISEAFF.

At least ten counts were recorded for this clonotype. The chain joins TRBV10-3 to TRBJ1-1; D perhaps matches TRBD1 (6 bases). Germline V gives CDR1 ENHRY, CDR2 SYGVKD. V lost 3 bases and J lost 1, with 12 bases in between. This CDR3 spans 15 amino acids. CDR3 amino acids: CAISDRGRGNTEAFF. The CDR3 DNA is TGTGCCATCAGTGACAGGGGCAGGGGGAACACTGAAGCTTTCTTT.

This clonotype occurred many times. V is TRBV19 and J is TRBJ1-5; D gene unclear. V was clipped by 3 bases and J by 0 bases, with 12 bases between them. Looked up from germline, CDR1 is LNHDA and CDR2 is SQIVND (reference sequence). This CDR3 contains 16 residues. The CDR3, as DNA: TGTGCCAGTAGTATTTCCGGTCCGATTAGCAATCAGCCCCAGCATTTT. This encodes CASSISGPISNQPQHF.

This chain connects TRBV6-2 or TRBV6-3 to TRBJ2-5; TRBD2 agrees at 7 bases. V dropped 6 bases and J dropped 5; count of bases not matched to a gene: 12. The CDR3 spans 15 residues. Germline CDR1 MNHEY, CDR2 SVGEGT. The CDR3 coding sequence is TGTGCCAGCAGCCAAGAGTCTAGCGGTTGGGAGACCCAGTACTTC. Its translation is CASSQESSGWETQYF.

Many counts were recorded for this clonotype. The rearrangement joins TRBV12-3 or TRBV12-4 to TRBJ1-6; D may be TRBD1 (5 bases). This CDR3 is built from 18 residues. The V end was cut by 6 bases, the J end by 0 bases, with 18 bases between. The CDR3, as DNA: TGTGCCAGCAGCAGGACAAGGACCCCCAGCTCCTATAATTCACCCCTCCACTTT. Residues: CASSRTRTPSSYNSPLHF.

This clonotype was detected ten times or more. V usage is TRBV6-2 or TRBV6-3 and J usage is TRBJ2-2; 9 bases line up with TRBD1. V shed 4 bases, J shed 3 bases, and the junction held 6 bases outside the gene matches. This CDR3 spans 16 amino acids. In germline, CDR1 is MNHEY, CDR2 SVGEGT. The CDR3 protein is CASSSPGQGHTGELFF. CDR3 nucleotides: TGTGCCAGCAGTTCTCCGGGACAGGGTCACACCGGGGAGCTGTTTTTT.

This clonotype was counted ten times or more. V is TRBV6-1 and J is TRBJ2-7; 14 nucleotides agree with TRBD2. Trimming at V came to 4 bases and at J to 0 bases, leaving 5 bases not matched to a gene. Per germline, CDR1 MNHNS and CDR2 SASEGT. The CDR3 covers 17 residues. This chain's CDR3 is CASSGSGLAGGSYEQYF. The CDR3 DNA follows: TGTGCCAGCAGTGGATCAGGACTAGCGGGGGGCTCCTACGAGCAGTACTTC.

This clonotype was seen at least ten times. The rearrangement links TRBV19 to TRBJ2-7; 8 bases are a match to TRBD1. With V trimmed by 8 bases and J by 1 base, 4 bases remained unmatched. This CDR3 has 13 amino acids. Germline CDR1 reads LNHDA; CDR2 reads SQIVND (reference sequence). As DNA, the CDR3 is TGTGCCAGTGGGACAGGTTATTCCTACGAGCAGTACTTC. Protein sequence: CASGTGYSYEQYF.

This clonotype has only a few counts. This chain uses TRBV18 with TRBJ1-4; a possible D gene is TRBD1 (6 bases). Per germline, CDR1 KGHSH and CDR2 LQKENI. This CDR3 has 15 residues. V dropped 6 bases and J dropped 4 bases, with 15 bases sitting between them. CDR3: CASSRQGHLNEKLFF. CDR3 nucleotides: TGTGCCAGCTCGCGTCAGGGGCACCTTAATGAAAAACTGTTTTTT.

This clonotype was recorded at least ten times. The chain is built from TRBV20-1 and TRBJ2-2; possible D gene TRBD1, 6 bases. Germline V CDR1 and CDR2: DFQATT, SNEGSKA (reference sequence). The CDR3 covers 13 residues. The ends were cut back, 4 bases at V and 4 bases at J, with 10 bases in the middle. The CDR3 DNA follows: TGCAGTGCTACTAGACAGGTCACCGGGGAGCTGTTTTTT. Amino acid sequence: CSATRQVTGELFF.

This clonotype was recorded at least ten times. This chain's CDR3 is CATSEGVQPQHF. CDR3 bases: TGTGCCACCAGTGAAGGAGTTCAGCCCCAGCATTTT. The chain links TRBV24-1 to TRBJ1-5; D is ambiguous. Germline V gene data show CDR1 as KGHDR and CDR2 as SFDVKD. CDR3 length equals 12 residues. V was clipped by 4 bases and J by 6 bases, with 6 bases between them.

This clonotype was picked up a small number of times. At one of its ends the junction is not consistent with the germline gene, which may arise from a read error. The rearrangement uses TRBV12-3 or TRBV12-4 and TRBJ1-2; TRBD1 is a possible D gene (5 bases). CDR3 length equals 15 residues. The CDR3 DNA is TGTGCCATCAGTTTAGCGGGGCCGACCGACTATGGCTACACCTTC. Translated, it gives CAISLAGPTDYGYTF.

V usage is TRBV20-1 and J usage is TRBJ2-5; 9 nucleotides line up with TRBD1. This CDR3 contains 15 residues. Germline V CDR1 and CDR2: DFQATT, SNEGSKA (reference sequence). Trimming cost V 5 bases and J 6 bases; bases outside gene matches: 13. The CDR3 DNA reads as TGCAGTGCTGCAAGACCACAGGGGGCTTTAAAGACCCAGTACTTC. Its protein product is CSAARPQGALKTQYF.